This TCR beta chain was recovered during a study of spatial heterogeneity in lung cancer. In the study overall: A module score for T cells, taken from matched bulk RNA-seq, correlated strongly with TCR transcript counts in tumor regions. The average count in raw reads for each unique TCR and UMI combination exceeded nine appearances.

TCRdb reanalysed the 5' RACE reads using MiXCR and keeps one entry per CDR3 protein. The data show about 20,000 distinct CDR3 sequences, with roughly 15% seen just once and roughly 30% held by the top ten. Germline CDR1 is MNHEY and CDR2 is SVGEGT. The CDR3 has 15 amino acids. Trimming took off 6 bases at V and 0 bases at J, with 9 bases between the two ends. The time point was: sample taken at primary tumor resection. Material for sequencing was whole RNA from tumor, nontumor lung or frozen PBMC, left unsorted. Study-wide results and limits: Estimated coverage of tumor T cells was about 7% for alpha and 11% to 15% for beta chains. Intratumoral expanded alpha and beta TCR counts were found to track tumor mutation counts.

About this clonotype: Its antigen is unidentified.

The clonotype originates from a female donor with early-stage non-small cell lung cancer. The sequencing here drew on lung tumor tissue, taken at surgery. This chain connects TRBV6-2 or TRBV6-3 to TRBJ2-6; D unresolved. CDR3 residues: CASSPPGSGANVLTF. CDR3 DNA: TGTGCCAGCAGCCCCCCGGGCTCTGGGGCCAACGTCCTGACTTTC.